What follows are 14 T cell receptor beta chains derived from one specimen sequenced in a study of control samples from healthy donors and cancer patients (TCRdb year 2020). The library was obtained by the immunoSEQ multiplex PCR assay. TCRdb obtained this table from immuneACCESS and retained in-frame rearrangements with V and J assigned. These tables miss some clones; where compared with another copy, unresolved V genes account for less than half of the shortfall, and the remainder is unexplained. The sample yields 150,000 or so clones; over 85% were counted once. 4.5% to 7% of the sample goes to the ten largest clones. Sequences were obtained from blood. All receptors come from a man aged 18 to 30 in good health.

In its sample, this clone was seen once. This sequence joins TRBV19 and TRBJ1-2, with D possibly matching TRBD1 (6 bases). V lost 9 bases, J lost 2 bases, and 10 bases lay in between. Per the germline V gene, CDR1 is LNHDA and CDR2 is SQIVND (reference sequence). CDR3 length equals 12 residues. The CDR3 spells CASFTGNYGYTF. The CDR3 DNA follows: TGTGCCAGCTTCACAGGGAACTATGGCTACACCTTC. Based on the CDR3 plus reference TRBV19 and TRBJ1-2, the full variable domain is DGGITQSPKYLFRKEGQNVTLSCEQNLNHDAMYWYRQDPGQGLRLIYYSQIVNDFQKGDIAEGYSVSREKKESFPLTVTSAQKNPTAFYLCASFTGNYGYTFGSGTRLTVV.

The gene calls are TRBV28 and TRBJ2-7; 14 bases fit TRBD2. The V gene end was trimmed by 2 bases and the J gene end by 9 bases; junction bases not matched to a gene: 6. CDR1 is MDHEN and CDR2 is SYDVKM in the germline V gene. This CDR3 has 15 residues. CDR3 sequence: CASSLGLAGGPAQYF. CDR3 nucleotides: TGTGCCAGCAGTTTAGGACTAGCGGGGGGCCCCGCGCAGTACTTC.

This sequence joins TRBV5-6 and TRBJ1-3; D uncertain. V lost 0 bases to trimming and J lost 7 bases, with 14 bases between them. The germline V gene encodes CDR1 SGHDT and CDR2 YYEEEE. The length of the CDR3 is 15 residues. The CDR3 nucleotides read TGTGCCAGCAGCTTGGCCAAAGGCACCAGGAACACCATATATTTT. This codes for CASSLAKGTRNTIYF. Supplemented by reference TRBV5-6 and TRBJ1-3, the full variable domain reads DAGVTQSPTHLIKTRGQQVTLRCSPKSGHDTVSWYQQALGQGPQFIFQYYEEEERQRGNFPDRFSGHQFPNYSSELNVNALLLGDSALYLCASSLAKGTRNTIYFGEGSWLTVV.

The table lists this clone with a few counts. The rearrangement joins TRBV30 to TRBJ2-5; TRBD1 matches 10 bases. Germline V gene data show CDR1 as GTSNPN and CDR2 as SVGIG (reference sequence). Losses at the gene ends were 3 bases for V and 4 bases for J; bases not matched to a gene: 5. There are 14 residues in the CDR3. CDR3 bases: TGTGCCTGGAGGGCGACAGGGGGCCTAGAGACCCAGTACTTC. It specifies CAWRATGGLETQYF.

V gene TRBV10-3 combines with J gene TRBJ1-1, with D unresolved. The CDR3 has 12 residues. From germline, CDR1 is ENHRY and CDR2 SYGVKD. V lost 3 bases and J lost 12, with 14 bases in between. Here the CDR3 reads CAISEVALAPFF. In nucleotides, the CDR3 is TGTGCCATCAGTGAAGTTGCACTCGCCCCTTTCTTT.

This clone has a handful of counts. J is TRBJ1-1 and V is TRBV6-6; weak D call: TRBD1 (5 bases). This CDR3 is built from 18 residues. Germline V CDR1 and CDR2: MNHNY, SVGAGI (reference sequence). V gave up 5 bases and J gave up 2 bases, with 24 bases separating them. The CDR3 DNA sequence: TGTGCCAGCAGTCGGAGGTGGCAGGGCGCACTCTTAAACACTGAAGCTTTCTTT. It is translated as CASSRRWQGALLNTEAFF.

The V and J genes are TRBV5-1 and TRBJ1-4; TRBD1 agrees at 8 bases. The CDR3 length is 14 residues. CDR1 and CDR2 from the germline V gene are SGHRS and YFSETQ. J gave up 10 bases and V 3 bases, and 8 bases lay outside the gene matches. CDR3 amino acids: CASSSTIQGGKLFF. CDR3 in DNA: TGCGCCAGCAGCTCAACTATACAGGGGGGAAAACTGTTTTTT.

The rearrangement joins TRBV6-4 to TRBJ1-1; no definite D call. The germline V gene has CDR1 MRHNA and CDR2 SNTAGT. Trimming took off 6 bases at V and 3 bases at J, with 11 bases between the two ends. The CDR3 runs 13 residues. The DNA for the CDR3 is TGTGCCAGCAGGATTAGGTGGGACACTGAAGCTTTCTTT. The encoded protein is CASRIRWDTEAFF.

This clone was detected only a few times. The chain employs TRBV6-5 and TRBJ2-7, with 9 bases identical to TRBD1. This CDR3 contains 12 residues. Germline loops: CDR1 MNHEY, CDR2 SVGAGI. After removal of 11 bases from V and 3 bases from J, the junction contained 5 bases not matched to a gene. CDR3 nucleotides: TGTGCCGGGTCGGACAGGGGCTACGAGCAGTACTTC. Its translation: CAGSDRGYEQYF.

A few counts support this clone. The V call is TRBV6-6, the J call TRBJ1-5, with a tentative D call TRBD1 (5 bases). Germline V gene lookup returns CDR1 MNHNY and CDR2 SVGAGI (reference sequence). The CDR3 loop spans 14 amino acids. V dropped 5 bases and J dropped 2 bases, with 10 bases sitting between them. The CDR3: CASSPLGGNQPQHF. For the CDR3, the DNA is TGTGCCAGCAGTCCTCTGGGGGGCAATCAGCCCCAGCATTTT.

This clone came up once. The rearrangement joins TRBV2 to TRBJ2-7; D call uncertain. CDR3 length: 12 amino acids. The germline gives CDR1 SNHLY, CDR2 FYNNEI. V lost 11 bases and J lost 1, with 12 bases in between. CDR3 in amino acids: CASTRQSYEQYF. CDR3 DNA sequence: TGTGCCTCCACGAGGCAGTCCTACGAGCAGTACTTC.

The J gene is TRBJ1-2, the V gene TRBV21-1; the table's D call TRBD1 went unverified against the DNA. TRBV21-1 has pseudogene status. The CDR3 has 21 residues. CDR3 region: CASSKALIILRDRGVRNGYTF. Written as DNA, the CDR3 is TGTGCCAGCAGCAAAGCGCTCATCATACTGAGGGACAGGGGCGTCCGGAATGGCTACACCTTC.

The chain uses TRBV2 and TRBJ2-5; 7 nucleotides match TRBD1. Germline V lookup: CDR1 SNHLY, CDR2 FYNNEI. The junction had 0 bases not matched to a gene; V was cut back by 0 bases and J by 5 bases. The CDR3 spans 13 residues. The CDR3 loop is CASSEATGETQYF. CDR3 coding DNA: TGTGCCAGCAGTGAAGCGACAGGGGAGACCCAGTACTTC.

This clone was seen just once. This chain connects TRBV5-4 to TRBJ1-3; the D gene is possibly TRBD1 (5 bases). From germline, CDR1 is SGHNT and CDR2 YYREEE (reference sequence). Trimming cost V 3 bases and J 0 bases, with 13 bases left between them. This CDR3 is built from 16 residues. In nucleotides, the CDR3 is TGTGCCAGCAGCTGGGGCTCTTCCCTCTCTGGAAACACCATATATTTT. This sequence encodes CASSWGSSLSGNTIYF. The full variable domain, with the rest looked up from reference TRBV5-4 and TRBJ1-3, is ETGVTQSPTHLIKTRGQQVTLRCSSQSGHNTVSWYQQALGQGPQFIFQYYREEENGRGNFPPRFSGLQFPNYSSELNVNALELDDSALYLCASSWGSSLSGNTIYFGEGSWLTVV.